Below, 24 T cell receptor beta chains from the same sample are listed, as sequenced in a study of T cell changes during pregnancy in multiple sclerosis. Assay: immunoSEQ multiplex PCR; the TCRdb copy retains only in-frame clones and omits some. The sample includes 85,000 to 130,000 clones, less than 95% of them seen just once. The specimen was peripheral blood, collected after pregnancy. These receptors came from a female donor with multiple sclerosis, enrolled in a pregnancy study.

V usage is TRBV29-1 and J usage is TRBJ1-2; the D is unclear. CDR3 size: 13 residues. CDR1 SQVTM and CDR2 ANQGSEA come from the germline V gene. The V and J ends lost 4 bases and 4 bases respectively, with 13 bases between them. DNA of the CDR3: TGCAGCGTTGTAGGTACAGCCCTCTATGGCTACACCTTC. Its translation is CSVVGTALYGYTF.

The chain joins TRBV15 to TRBJ2-7; possibly TRBD1 for D (5 bases). V was pared by 5 bases and J by 4 bases, with 12 bases between. The CDR3 is 13 residues long. In germline, CDR1 is LNHNV, CDR2 YYDKDF (reference sequence). The CDR3 DNA follows: TGTGCCACCAGCCCAGGGCCCGTTTACGAGCAGTACTTC. Amino acid sequence: CATSPGPVYEQYF. The full variable domain, rest sourced from reference TRBV15 and TRBJ2-7, is DAMVIQNPRYQVTQFGKPVTLSCSQTLNHNVMYWYQQKSSQAPKLLFHYYDKDFNNEADTPDNFQSRRPNTSFCFLDIRSPGLGDTAMYLCATSPGPVYEQYFGPGTRLTVT.

This chain connects TRBV5-6 to TRBJ2-4; 7 bases are a match to TRBD1. J gave up 1 base and V 2 bases, and 6 bases lay outside the gene matches. This CDR3 comprises 16 residues. Germline assignment: CDR1 SGHDT and CDR2 YYEEEE. The CDR3 sequence is CASSFGQASAKNIQYF. The DNA for the CDR3 is TGTGCCAGCAGCTTCGGACAGGCGTCGGCCAAAAACATTCAGTACTTC. Using reference TRBV5-6 and TRBJ2-4 for the parts outside the CDR3, the full variable domain is DAGVTQSPTHLIKTRGQQVTLRCSPKSGHDTVSWYQQALGQGPQFIFQYYEEEERQRGNFPDRFSGHQFPNYSSELNVNALLLGDSALYLCASSFGQASAKNIQYFGAGTRLSVL.

The CDR3 coding sequence is TGTGCCAGTAGCCTGCCAGTAAGCAATCAGCCCCAGCATTTT. It translates to CASSLPVSNQPQHF. The gene calls are TRBV19 and TRBJ1-5; D is unresolved. Trimming pared 6 bases from V and 1 base from J, leaving 10 bases between. CDR3 length equals 14 residues. From germline, CDR1 is LNHDA and CDR2 SQIVND (reference sequence).

V usage is TRBV7-3 and J usage is TRBJ2-3; TRBD2 agrees at 11 bases. The CDR3 is made up of 15 amino acids. Germline V gene lookup returns CDR1 SGHTA and CDR2 FQGTGA. V dropped 5 bases and J dropped 6; count of bases not matched to a gene: 7. The CDR3, as DNA: TGTGCCAGCAGCCTGACTAGCGGGGAGTCCGATACGCAGTATTTT. It translates to CASSLTSGESDTQYF.

The chain employs TRBV6-1 and TRBJ2-1; 8 bases match TRBD2. Germline values: CDR1 MNHNS, CDR2 SASEGT. CDR3 length: 14 amino acids. The V segment lost 8 bases and the J segment 5 bases; nucleotides outside the gene matches: 8. CDR3 sequence reads: CASSRREANNEQFF. CDR3 nucleotides: TGTGCCAGCTCCCGGCGGGAGGCGAACAATGAGCAGTTCTTC.

The V call is TRBV5-1, the J call TRBJ1-4; D might be TRBD1 (5 bases). This CDR3 region has 13 residues. Trimming removed 9 bases at V and 8 bases at J, with 17 bases between. Germline CDR1 SGHRS, CDR2 YFSETQ. The CDR3, as DNA: TGCGCCATCGCGGGGGGGTCTTCGGAAAAACTGTTTTTT. Protein product: CAIAGGSSEKLFF.

The chain carries TRBV7-7 and TRBJ2-5; 7 nucleotides align to TRBD2. With 1 base clipped from V and 8 bases from J, the junction kept 13 bases outside the gene matches. The CDR3 is 16 amino acids. Per the germline V gene, CDR1 is SSHAT and CDR2 is FNYEAQ (reference sequence). CDR3 DNA sequence: TGTGCCAGCAGCTTAGGCGCTGCGGCGGGGGTAGATACCCAGTACTTC. Translation gives CASSLGAAAGVDTQYF.

The rearrangement uses TRBV2 and TRBJ2-5; TRBD2 might be the D (6 bases). CDR1 and CDR2 (germline): SNHLY, FYNNEI. The CDR3 length is 13 residues. Trimming took 4 bases from V and 7 from J, leaving 13 bases between them. The CDR3 DNA reads as TGTGCCAGCAGTGCACGGGGGTTTGGGACCCAGTACTTC. Translated: CASSARGFGTQYF.

The chain uses TRBV9 and TRBJ2-7; D perhaps matches TRBD1 (6 bases). Trimming removed 2 bases at V and 1 base at J, with 13 bases between. CDR1 is SGDLS and CDR2 is YYNGEE in the germline V gene. The CDR3 loop spans 15 amino acids. The CDR3 loop is CASSVAGQPSYEQYF. The CDR3 nucleotides read TGTGCCAGCAGCGTGGCTGGACAGCCTTCCTACGAGCAGTACTTC.

The chain joins TRBV6-6 to TRBJ1-5, with TRBD1 identical over 8 bases. This CDR3 has 13 amino acids. V trimming: 5 bases; J trimming: 7 bases; junction bases outside the gene matches: 4. CDR1 and CDR2 (germline): MNHNY, SVGAGI (reference sequence). The CDR3 DNA is TGTGCCAGCAGTGTTGACAGGGGCCAGCCCCAGCATTTT. Translation gives CASSVDRGQPQHF.

V and J are TRBV18 and TRBJ2-1; a possible D gene is TRBD2 (5 bases). V lost 0 bases to trimming and J lost 5 bases, with 11 bases between them. Germline V lookup: CDR1 KGHSH, CDR2 LQKENI. The length of the CDR3 is 15 residues. This CDR3 is CASSPPVAPNNEQFF. The CDR3 nucleotides are TGTGCCAGCTCACCACCGGTAGCGCCCAACAATGAGCAGTTCTTC.

The rearrangement joins TRBV13 to TRBJ2-3; no clear D. The CDR3 length is 14 residues. Between the trimmed V and J ends, which lost 6 bases and 1 base, there was a span of 11 bases. Germline V gives CDR1 PRHDT, CDR2 FYEKMQ (reference sequence). The CDR3 is CASSNAIGTDTQYF. The CDR3 coding sequence is TGTGCCAGCAGTAACGCTATCGGCACAGATACGCAGTATTTT.

This clone was found a few times. The V gene is TRBV19, the J gene TRBJ1-5, with 9 bases fitting TRBD1. This CDR3 is built from 13 residues. Trimming at V came to 10 bases and at J to 5 bases, leaving 6 bases not matched to a gene. The V gene's germline CDR1 is LNHDA and CDR2 SQIVND (reference sequence). The CDR3 nucleotides read TGTGCCACTGGGGGGACAGGGCATCAGCCCCAGCATTTT. Translated: CATGGTGHQPQHF. The full variable domain, in which reference TRBV19 and TRBJ1-5 provide the parts outside the CDR3, is DGGITQSPKYLFRKEGQNVTLSCEQNLNHDAMYWYRQDPGQGLRLIYYSQIVNDFQKGDIAEGYSVSREKKESFPLTVTSAQKNPTAFYLCATGGTGHQPQHFGDGTRLSIL.

This clone occurred once. The rearrangement joins TRBV7-3 to TRBJ2-5; the match to TRBD2 covers 12 bases. The CDR3 totals 15 residues. V lost 4 bases to trimming and J lost 1 base; unmatched junction nucleotides: 1. Germline V gives CDR1 SGHTA, CDR2 FQGTGA. This chain's CDR3 is CASSSSGGAQETQYF. The CDR3 bases are TGTGCCAGCAGCTCTAGCGGGGGGGCCCAAGAGACCCAGTACTTC. The variable domain in full, with the rest retrieved from reference TRBV7-3 and TRBJ2-5, is GAGVSQTPSNKVTEKGKYVELRCDPISGHTALYWYRQSLGQGPEFLIYFQGTGAADDSGLPNDRFFAVRPEGSVSTLKIQRTERGDSAVYLCASSSSGGAQETQYFGPGTRLLVL.

This sequence joins TRBV30 and TRBJ2-1; unclear D gene. Germline lookup yields CDR1 GTSNPN and CDR2 SVGIG (reference sequence). The CDR3 has 12 amino acids. The V and J ends lost 2 bases and 7 bases respectively, with 9 bases between them. In DNA, the CDR3 is TGTGCCTGGAGTACGACACGGAATGAGCAGTTCTTC. It translates to CAWSTTRNEQFF. Variable domain in full (rest from reference TRBV30 and TRBJ2-1): SQTIHQWPATLVQPVGSPLSLECTVEGTSNPNLYWYRQAAGRGLQLLFYSVGIGQISSEVPQNLSASRPQDRQFILSSKKLLLSDSGFYLCAWSTTRNEQFFGPGTRLTVL.

Turning to this clone: This same CDR3 is encoded by further DNA sequences in the sample. The rearrangement links TRBV5-1 to TRBJ1-1; D is unresolved. Germline V gene lookup returns CDR1 SGHRS and CDR2 YFSETQ. The V end was cut by 2 bases, the J end by 0 bases, with 8 bases between. The CDR3 is 14 amino acids. The CDR3 region is CASSLASMNTEAFF. The CDR3 DNA follows: TGCGCCAGCAGCTTAGCAAGTATGAACACTGAAGCTTTCTTT.

The V call is TRBV4-1, the J call TRBJ2-1; TRBD2 aligns across 11 bases. Trimming at V came to 4 bases and at J to 0 bases, leaving 5 bases not matched to a gene. Germline-derived CDR1 and CDR2 are MGHRA and YSYEKL. The CDR3 extends over 17 amino acids. This chain's CDR3 is CASSPPLAGASYNEQFF. The DNA for the CDR3 is TGCGCCAGCAGCCCCCCACTAGCGGGGGCCTCCTACAATGAGCAGTTCTTC.

This chain links TRBV10-3 with TRBJ2-3, with D maybe TRBD2 (5 bases). This CDR3 comprises 15 residues. V gave up 6 bases and J gave up 4 bases, with 17 bases separating them. CDR1 and CDR2 from the germline V gene are ENHRY and SYGVKD. CDR3 in DNA: TGTGCCATCAGCGCAGGACTGGGTGGGGCAGATACGCAGTATTTT. The encoded protein is CAISAGLGGADTQYF.

The chain uses TRBV25-1 and TRBJ1-2, with TRBD1 as a possible D gene (5 bases). Trimming left V 6 bases short and J 5 bases short, with 13 bases between. The CDR3 has 13 amino acids. Germline V gene data show CDR1 as MGHDK and CDR2 as SYGVNS. The CDR3 loop is CASSKDILYGYTF. In nucleotides, the CDR3 is TGTGCCAGCAGCAAGGACATTCTATATGGCTACACCTTC.

This clone was seen a few times. The rearrangement joins TRBV2 to TRBJ1-2; D is ambiguous. V lost 8 bases and J 6 bases, leaving 10 bases between the germline ends. The CDR3 length is 11 residues. CDR1 and CDR2 (germline): SNHLY, FYNNEI. The CDR3 reads CASQEGNGYTF. DNA for the CDR3: TGTGCCAGCCAGGAGGGTAATGGCTACACCTTC.

The chain recombines TRBV19 with TRBJ1-2, with 9 nucleotides matching TRBD1. This CDR3 has 15 residues. V lost 5 bases, J lost 3 bases, and 7 bases stayed unmatched. CDR1 and CDR2 from the germline V gene are LNHDA and SQIVND (reference sequence). The CDR3 protein is CASSSSTGGDYGYTF. CDR3 sequence (DNA): TGTGCCAGTAGTTCCTCGACAGGGGGAGACTATGGCTACACCTTC.

This chain joins TRBV4-2 and TRBJ1-1, with 7 bases matching TRBD1. Per the germline V gene, CDR1 is LGHNA and CDR2 is YNFKEQ. The CDR3 is 14 amino acids. V gave up 2 bases and J gave up 4 bases; unmatched junction bases: 4. CDR3 bases: TGTGCCAGCAGCCAAAATGACAGGGCCACTGAAGCTTTCTTT. This sequence encodes CASSQNDRATEAFF.

The rearrangement joins TRBV4-1 to TRBJ2-3; a possible D gene is TRBD1 (5 bases). V was trimmed by 0 bases and J by 10 bases, leaving 14 bases between them. CDR1 and CDR2 from the germline V gene are MGHRA and YSYEKL. The CDR3 has 14 residues. CDR3 DNA sequence: TGCGCCAGCAGCCAAGATCGGGTTACAGGAGCGCAGTATTTT. Translation gives CASSQDRVTGAQYF.